There are many counts of the clone carrying this T cell receptor beta chain. Its antigen is unknown. The record originates from a study of T cells in Graves' hyperthyroidism and ophthalmopathy. From RNA transcripts, TCR beta CDR3 regions were amplified. HTBI primers were used for first-round RT-PCR of the TCR CDR3. A single record per CDR3 protein comes from TCRdb applying MiXCR to the multiplex PCR reads. The sample shows about 50,000 distinct CDR3 sequences, approximately 50% of them seen only once. Study-level results: Ophthalmopathy was told apart from stable hyperthyroidism by a 13 V-J model. Model output signaled ophthalmopathy a median roughly 6.5 months ahead of onset.

The CDR3 consists of 18 residues. The ends were cut back, 4 bases at V and 1 base at J, with 20 bases in the middle. Germline assignment: CDR1 SGHAT and CDR2 FQDESV (reference sequence). Sequences were obtained from blood. The sequence derives from a woman aged 25 to 39 with Graves' ophthalmopathy. V gene TRBV11-1 combines with J gene TRBJ1-3; D remains unclear. The DNA of the CDR3 is TGTGCCAGCAGCTCAACACCGACCAGCACCTATTCTGGAAACACCATATATTTT. Its translation: CASSSTPTSTYSGNTIYF.